The clone carrying this T cell receptor (beta chain) occurred a few times. Within a library made for alpha chains, this beta chain is off target, and its count is uninformative. With 0 bases clipped from V and 3 bases from J, the junction kept 6 bases outside the gene matches. Germline V gene lookup returns CDR1 DFQATT and CDR2 SNEGSKA (reference sequence). The CDR3 sequence is 16 residues long. Time point noted: sample taken at primary tumor resection. The input material, whole RNA from tumor, nontumor lung or frozen PBMC, was sequenced unsorted. TCRdb fed the 5' RACE reads into MiXCR, producing one record per CDR3 protein. The table records under 7,000 distinct CDR3 sequences, under 15% of them present only once. The record originates from a study of spatial heterogeneity in lung cancer.

The sequence was obtained from a human donor with early-stage non-small cell lung cancer. J is TRBJ1-5 and V is TRBV20-1; 9 bases are a match to TRBD1. The specimen was lung tissue, collected at surgery. In nucleotides, the CDR3 is TGCAGTGCTAGAGACACAGGGGGCAAGTACAATCAGCCCCAGCATTTT. Encoded protein: CSARDTGGKYNQPQHF.